This TCR beta chain was observed in a study of cytomegalovirus exposure and HLA in healthy donors. The study ran its PCR with 60 Vbeta and 13 Jbeta primers. Clones were sequenced by immunoSEQ multiplex PCR, and TCRdb holds only the in-frame ones, with some missing. The table has over 85,000 clones, 7.5% to 8.5% seen once. Study-level findings and limits: For presence/absence analyses, sequencing depth was assumed to be roughly uniform across donors.

From germline, CDR1 is LGHNA and CDR2 YNFKEQ. The CDR3 is made up of 16 amino acids. Concerning this clone itself: Its antigen is undetermined. One junction end disagrees with the germline gene, perhaps due to a read error.

The chain recombines TRBV4-2 with TRBJ1-2, with 9 bases identical to TRBD1. The receptor was isolated from a man aged 50-59 years in good health and CMV-seronegative. The sample was PBMCs. CDR3 bases: TGTGCCAGCAGCGGAGGGGGACAGGGAGCTAACTATGACTACACCTTC. Residues: CASSGGGQGANYDYTF.